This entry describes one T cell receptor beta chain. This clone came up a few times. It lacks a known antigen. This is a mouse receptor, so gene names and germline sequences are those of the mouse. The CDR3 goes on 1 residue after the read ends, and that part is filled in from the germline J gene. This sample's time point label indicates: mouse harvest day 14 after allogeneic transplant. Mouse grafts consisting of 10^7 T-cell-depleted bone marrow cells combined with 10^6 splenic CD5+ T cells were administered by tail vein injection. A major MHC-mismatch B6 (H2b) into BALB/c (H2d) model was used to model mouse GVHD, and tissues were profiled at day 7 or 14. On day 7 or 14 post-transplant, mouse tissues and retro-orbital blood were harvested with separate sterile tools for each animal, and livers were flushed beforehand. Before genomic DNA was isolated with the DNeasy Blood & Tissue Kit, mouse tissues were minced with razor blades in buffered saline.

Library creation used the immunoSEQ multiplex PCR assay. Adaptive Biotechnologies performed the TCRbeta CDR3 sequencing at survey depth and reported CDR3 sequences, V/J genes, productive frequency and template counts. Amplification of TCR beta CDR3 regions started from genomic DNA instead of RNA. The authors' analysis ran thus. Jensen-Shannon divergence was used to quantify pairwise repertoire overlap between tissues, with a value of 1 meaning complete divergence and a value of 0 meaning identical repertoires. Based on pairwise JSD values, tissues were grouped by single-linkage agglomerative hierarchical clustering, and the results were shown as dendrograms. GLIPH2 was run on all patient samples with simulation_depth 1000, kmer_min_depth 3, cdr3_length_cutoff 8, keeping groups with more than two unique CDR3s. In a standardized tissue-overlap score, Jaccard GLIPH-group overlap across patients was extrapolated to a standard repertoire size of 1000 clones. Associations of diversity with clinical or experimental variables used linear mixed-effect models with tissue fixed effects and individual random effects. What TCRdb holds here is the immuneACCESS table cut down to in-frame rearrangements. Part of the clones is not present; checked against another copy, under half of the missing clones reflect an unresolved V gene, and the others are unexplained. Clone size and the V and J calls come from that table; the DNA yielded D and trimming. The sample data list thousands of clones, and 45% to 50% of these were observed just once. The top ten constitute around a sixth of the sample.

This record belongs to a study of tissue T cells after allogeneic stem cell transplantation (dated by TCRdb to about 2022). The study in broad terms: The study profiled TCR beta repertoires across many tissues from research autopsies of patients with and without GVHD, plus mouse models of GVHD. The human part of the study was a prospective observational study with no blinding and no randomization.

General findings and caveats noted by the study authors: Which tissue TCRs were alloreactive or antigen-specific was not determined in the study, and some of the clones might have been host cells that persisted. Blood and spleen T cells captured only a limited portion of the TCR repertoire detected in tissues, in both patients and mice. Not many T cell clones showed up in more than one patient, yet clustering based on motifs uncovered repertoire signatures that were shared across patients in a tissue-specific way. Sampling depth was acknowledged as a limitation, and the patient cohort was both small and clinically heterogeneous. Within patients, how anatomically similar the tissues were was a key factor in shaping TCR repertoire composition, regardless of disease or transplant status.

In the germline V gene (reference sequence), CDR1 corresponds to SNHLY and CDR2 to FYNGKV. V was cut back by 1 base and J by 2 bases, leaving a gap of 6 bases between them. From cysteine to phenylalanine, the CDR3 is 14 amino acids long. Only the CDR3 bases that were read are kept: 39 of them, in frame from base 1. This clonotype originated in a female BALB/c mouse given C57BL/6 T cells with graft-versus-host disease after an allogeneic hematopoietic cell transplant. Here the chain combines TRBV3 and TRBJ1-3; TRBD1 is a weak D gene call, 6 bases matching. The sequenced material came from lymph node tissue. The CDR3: CASSLEGAGNTLYF. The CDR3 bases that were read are TGTGCCAGCAGCTTAGAGGGGGCTGGAAATACGCTCTAT. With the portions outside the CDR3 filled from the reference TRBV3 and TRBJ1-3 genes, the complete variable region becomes GPKVLQIPSHQIIDMGQMVTLNCDPVSNHLYFYWYKQILGQQMEFLVNFYNGKVMEKSKLFKDQFSVERPDGSYFTLKIQPTALEDSAVYFCASSLEGAGNTLYFGEGSRLIVV.